These 29 T cell receptor beta chains originate from one sample sequenced in a study of CD8 T cells in ankylosing spondylitis. TCRdb reprocessed the 5' RACE reads with MiXCR, giving one entry per CDR3 protein. The sample includes 500,000 to 650,000 distinct CDR3 sequences, roughly 5.2% of them seen just once. Their target antigens are unknown. Study-wide results and limits: Characteristic of ankylosing spondylitis blood, it appeared, was a TCR beta motif comprising about eight highly homologous variants.

The sequencing sample was made of blood, either unsorted or a sorted T cell fraction (not recorded which). The origin of the receptors is a male donor with ankylosing spondylitis.

This clonotype was detected many times. The chain links TRBV7-2 to TRBJ2-5; 10 bases are shared with TRBD2. The CDR3 consists of 15 residues. The junction had 8 bases not matched to a gene; V was cut back by 5 bases and J by 5 bases. Germline V gene lookup returns CDR1 SGHTA and CDR2 FQGNSA. The CDR3 DNA reads TGTGCCAGCAGCCCCGCCGAGACTAGCGGGGAGACCCAGTACTTC. It translates to CASSPAETSGETQYF. Combining the CDR3 with reference TRBV7-2 and TRBJ2-5 gives the whole variable domain GAGVSQSPSNKVTEKGKDVELRCDPISGHTALYWYRQSLGQGLEFLIYFQGNSAPDKSGLPSDRFSAERTGGSVSTLTIQRTQQEDSAVYLCASSPAETSGETQYFGPGTRLLVL.

This clonotype occurred many times. The chain combines TRBV7-2 with TRBJ1-3; no reliable D call. The germline V gene encodes CDR1 SGHTA and CDR2 FQGNSA. Between the trimmed V and J ends, which lost 2 bases and 0 bases, there was a span of 5 bases. The CDR3 is 14 residues long. CDR3 bases: TGTGCCAGCAGCTTACAGGTCTCTGGAAACACCATATATTTT. Its protein is CASSLQVSGNTIYF.

This clonotype was seen more than once but under ten times. The chain joins TRBV20-1 to TRBJ2-5; 9 nucleotides match TRBD1. Per the germline V gene, CDR1 is DFQATT and CDR2 is SNEGSKA (reference sequence). The CDR3 spans 16 residues. V lost 2 bases and J lost 5; bases outside the gene matches: 12. In DNA, the CDR3 is TGCAGTGCTAGAAAGGGGTGGGGACAGGGCAGGGAGACCCAGTACTTC. Translated, it gives CSARKGWGQGRETQYF.

This clonotype came up many times. V and J are TRBV5-1 and TRBJ1-1; D is perhaps TRBD1 (5 bases). This CDR3 is built from 15 residues. Trimming pared 2 bases from V and 1 base from J, leaving 12 bases between. Germline assignment: CDR1 SGHRS and CDR2 YFSETQ. This chain's CDR3 is CASSFGQRTNTEAFF. In DNA form, the CDR3 reads TGCGCCAGCAGCTTTGGACAACGGACGAACACTGAAGCTTTCTTT.

At least ten counts were recorded for this clonotype. The V call is TRBV12-3 or TRBV12-4, the J call TRBJ2-7, with D tentatively TRBD1 (5 bases). The CDR3 is 16 amino acids. With 6 bases removed from V and 6 bases from J, the gap between germline ends came to 24 bases. The DNA for the CDR3 is TGTGCCAGCAGCCCCACCGCAGGGAAAGGTCCAATCGAGCAGTACTTC. The encoded protein is CASSPTAGKGPIEQYF.

The chain uses TRBV9 and TRBJ2-1; 8 bases line up with TRBD2. CDR3 length: 15 amino acids. J lost 7 bases, V lost 0 bases, and 6 bases had no gene match. From germline, CDR1 is SGDLS and CDR2 YYNGEE. The CDR3 DNA sequence: TGTGCCAGCAGCGTAGGTAGCGGGACGTGGAATGAGCAGTTCTTC. Its translation is CASSVGSGTWNEQFF.

There are many counts of this clonotype. CDR3 DNA: TGTGCCAGCAGCTTAGGGGGGGACAGGGCCTACGAGCAGTACTTC. Translated, it gives CASSLGGDRAYEQYF. The chain links TRBV7-3 to TRBJ2-7, with TRBD1 matching over 9 bases. V shed 2 bases, J shed 2 bases, and the junction held 4 bases outside the gene matches. CDR1 is SGHTA, CDR2 FQGTGA, per germline. CDR3 length: 15 amino acids.

This clonotype was seen ten or more times. The V gene is TRBV7-9, the J gene TRBJ2-1; TRBD2 agrees at 8 bases. Trimming took 2 bases from V and 2 from J; bases not matched to a gene: 2. The germline CDR1 and CDR2 sequences are SEHNR and FQNEAQ (reference sequence). The CDR3 contains 15 residues. CDR3 sequence (DNA): TGTGCCAGCAGCTTAAGCGGGAGCGCCTACAATGAGCAGTTCTTC. Its protein is CASSLSGSAYNEQFF.

This clonotype has only a few counts. This chain uses TRBV5-1 with TRBJ1-6; D not resolved. Germline lookup yields CDR1 SGHRS and CDR2 YFSETQ. Trimming stripped 0 bases from V and 7 bases from J, with 11 bases between. CDR3 length: 15 amino acids. CDR3 in DNA: TGCGCCAGCAGCTTGGTTCGGGGTGCGAATTCACCCCTCCACTTT. This sequence encodes CASSLVRGANSPLHF.

In its sample, this clonotype was seen once. The chain has TRBV6-1 and TRBJ2-2; 7 bases agree with TRBD1. The CDR3 is 15 amino acids. CDR1 and CDR2 (germline): MNHNS, SASEGT. Losses at the gene ends were 8 bases for V and 4 bases for J; bases not matched to a gene: 10. The CDR3 loop is CASSQSQGFTGELFF. The CDR3 nucleotides read TGTGCCAGCTCCCAATCACAGGGGTTCACCGGGGAGCTGTTTTTT.

This clonotype came up many times. This CDR3 is CSARNKRGTGNTGELFF. DNA of the CDR3: TGCAGTGCTAGAAATAAACGGGGGACAGGGAACACCGGGGAGCTGTTTTTT. The V gene is TRBV20-1, the J gene TRBJ2-2, with 8 bases that match TRBD1. CDR3 length: 17 residues. Germline loops: CDR1 DFQATT, CDR2 SNEGSKA (reference sequence). V lost 2 bases, J lost 1 base, and 9 bases stayed unmatched.

This clonotype was seen ten or more times. The chain joins TRBV10-3 to TRBJ1-6, with D uncertain. This CDR3 spans 17 amino acids. CDR1 ENHRY and CDR2 SYGVKD come from the germline V gene. V was trimmed by 0 bases and J by 0 bases, leaving 9 bases between them. In nucleotides, the CDR3 is TGTGCCATCAGTGAGTCAGGCAGAAGCTCCTATAATTCACCCCTCCACTTT. This gives the protein CAISESGRSSYNSPLHF.

The chain carries TRBV10-3 and TRBJ2-7; 9 positions agree with TRBD1. J gave up 7 bases and V 2 bases, and 9 bases lay outside the gene matches. Germline lookup yields CDR1 ENHRY and CDR2 SYGVKD. This CDR3 is 15 amino acids long. The CDR3 nucleotides read TGTGCCATCAGTGAGGCCGGGACAGGGACGAAAGAGCAGTACTTC. Translation: CAISEAGTGTKEQYF.

This clonotype showed up just a few times. The chain links TRBV12-3 or TRBV12-4 to TRBJ2-4, with a possible D match to TRBD2 (6 bases). This CDR3 region has 13 residues. Trimming removed 5 bases at V and 1 base at J, with 6 bases between. The CDR3 loop reads CASSGGAKNIQYF. As DNA, the CDR3 is TGTGCCAGCAGTGGAGGGGCCAAAAACATTCAGTACTTC.

This clonotype was detected ten times or more. This chain uses TRBV29-1 with TRBJ1-2; 7 bases fit TRBD1. The CDR3 totals 13 residues. Germline V lookup: CDR1 SQVTM, CDR2 ANQGSEA. V shed 7 bases, J shed 0 bases, and the junction held 5 bases outside the gene matches. Here the CDR3 DNA reads TGCAGCGACGGACAGGCCTCTAACTATGGCTACACCTTC. Translation gives CSDGQASNYGYTF.

This chain links TRBV14 with TRBJ1-1; perhaps TRBD1 as D (5 bases). V was trimmed by 0 bases and J by 4 bases, leaving 18 bases between them. CDR3 length: 17 amino acids. Germline CDR1 is SGHDN and CDR2 is FVKESK. The CDR3 reads CASSQDRAGRGRTEAFF. The CDR3 region has the DNA TGTGCCAGCAGCCAAGATAGGGCAGGGAGGGGACGCACTGAAGCTTTCTTT.

V usage is TRBV4-2 and J usage is TRBJ2-2, with D maybe TRBD2 (6 bases). CDR1 is LGHNA, CDR2 YNFKEQ, per germline. The V gene lost 1 base and the J gene lost 10 bases, with 16 bases spanning the gap. This CDR3 spans 15 amino acids. As DNA, the CDR3 is TGTGCCAGCAGCCAAGCGGGAGTTCCTCTCTTGGAGCTGTTTTTT. Residues: CASSQAGVPLLELFF.

This clonotype was seen repeatedly, ten times or more. This chain joins TRBV29-1 and TRBJ1-1; a weak D match, TRBD1 (6 bases). V dropped 4 bases and J dropped 5 bases, with 11 bases sitting between them. Germline V lookup: CDR1 SQVTM, CDR2 ANQGSEA. This CDR3 contains 12 residues. The CDR3 bases are TGCAGCGTTGTACCAAGGGGGACTGAAGCTTTCTTT. This codes for CSVVPRGTEAFF.

In its sample, this clonotype was seen many times. This sequence joins TRBV6-2 or TRBV6-3 and TRBJ2-7, with 8 bases identical to TRBD1. Germline V gene data show CDR1 as MNHEY and CDR2 as SVGEGT. Trimming at V came to 1 base and at J to 5 bases, leaving 4 bases not matched to a gene. There are 14 residues in the CDR3. The DNA for the CDR3 is TGTGCCAGCAGTTACTTTCAGGGGGCCAACGAGCAGTACTTC. It specifies CASSYFQGANEQYF.

This clonotype was counted at least ten times. The chain carries TRBV29-1 and TRBJ2-5, with TRBD2 matching 7 bases. This CDR3 is built from 15 residues. Germline CDR1 SQVTM, CDR2 ANQGSEA. Losses at the gene ends were 7 bases for V and 3 bases for J; bases not matched to a gene: 14. This CDR3 is CSAWGGAGVEETQYF. The CDR3 nucleotides read TGCAGCGCTTGGGGGGGTGCGGGAGTTGAAGAGACCCAGTACTTC.

This clonotype was seen only a few times. The gene calls are TRBV7-8 and TRBJ2-2, with a possible D match to TRBD2 (5 bases). Trimming removed 5 bases at V and 1 base at J, with 14 bases between. From germline, CDR1 is SGHVS and CDR2 FQNEAQ. This CDR3 has 16 residues. CDR3 in DNA: TGTGCCAGCAGCCCGAGGGTTGGCGGGAACACCGGGGAGCTGTTTTTT. Residues: CASSPRVGGNTGELFF.

This clonotype occurred many times. The V gene is TRBV6-5, the J gene TRBJ1-5; 10 positions match TRBD1. Looked up from germline, CDR1 is MNHEY and CDR2 is SVGAGI. This CDR3 spans 15 amino acids. With 4 bases clipped from V and 7 bases from J, the junction kept 7 bases outside the gene matches. CDR3 protein: CASSSLGQGEQPQHF. CDR3 nucleotides: TGTGCCAGCAGTTCCCTTGGACAGGGGGAGCAGCCCCAGCATTTT.

This clonotype was recorded at least ten times. V gene TRBV6-2 or TRBV6-3 combines with J gene TRBJ2-6, with TRBD1 as a possible D gene (6 bases). The CDR3 consists of 17 residues. Germline V lookup: CDR1 MNHEY, CDR2 SVGEGT. Between the trimmed V and J ends, which lost 2 bases and 0 bases, there was a span of 11 bases. The CDR3 DNA reads as TGTGCCAGCAGTTACGTACAGGACAGCTCTGGGGCCAACGTCCTGACTTTC. Encoded protein: CASSYVQDSSGANVLTF.

This clonotype was counted at least ten times. V usage is TRBV27 and J usage is TRBJ2-3; 8 nucleotides line up with TRBD2. Trimming removed 5 bases from V and 0 bases from J; junction bases left unmatched: 22. The CDR3 sequence is 21 residues long. CDR1 is MNHEY, CDR2 SMNVEV, per germline (reference sequence). The CDR3 spells CASSKPLGVPPSGPSTDTQYF. In DNA form, the CDR3 reads TGTGCCAGCAGTAAGCCCCTGGGGGTACCCCCTAGCGGGCCAAGCACAGATACGCAGTATTTT.

In its sample, this clonotype was seen many times. The chain links TRBV29-1 to TRBJ2-7; 9 bases align to TRBD2. CDR3 length: 14 residues. J was trimmed by 2 bases and V by 2 bases; bases with no gene match: 4. Germline V CDR1 and CDR2: SQVTM, ANQGSEA. The CDR3 loop reads CSVETSGFPYEQYF. Written as DNA, the CDR3 is TGCAGCGTTGAAACTAGCGGGTTTCCCTACGAGCAGTACTTC.

CDR3 nucleotide sequence: TGCAGCGTCGAGGGGGCCTACGAGCAGTACTTC. Its protein is CSVEGAYEQYF. The chain is built from TRBV29-1 and TRBJ2-7; tentative D call: TRBD1 (6 bases). Trimming pared 6 bases from V and 2 bases from J, leaving 8 bases between. The CDR3 runs to 11 residues. CDR1 SQVTM and CDR2 ANQGSEA come from the germline V gene.

There are many counts of this clonotype. The chain links TRBV2 to TRBJ2-1; 13 nucleotides align to TRBD2. The V segment lost 4 bases and the J segment 1 base; nucleotides outside the gene matches: 1. Per germline, CDR1 SNHLY and CDR2 FYNNEI. CDR3 length: 16 residues. In nucleotides, the CDR3 is TGTGCCAGCAGTGGGACTAGCGGGGGTTCCTACAATGAGCAGTTCTTC. Translated: CASSGTSGGSYNEQFF.

This clonotype occurred many times. This chain connects TRBV7-2 to TRBJ2-1, with TRBD2 matching over 7 bases. CDR3 length equals 17 residues. The V gene's germline CDR1 is SGHTA and CDR2 FQGNSA. The trim removed 5 bases at V and 0 bases at J, leaving 10 bases unmatched. CDR3 sequence: CASSPPGGFSSYNEQFF. The CDR3 DNA reads TGTGCCAGCAGCCCACCCGGGGGGTTTAGCTCCTACAATGAGCAGTTCTTC. Full variable domain (outside the CDR3, taken from reference TRBV7-2 and TRBJ2-1): GAGVSQSPSNKVTEKGKDVELRCDPISGHTALYWYRQSLGQGLEFLIYFQGNSAPDKSGLPSDRFSAERTGGSVSTLTIQRTQQEDSAVYLCASSPPGGFSSYNEQFFGPGTRLTVL.

This clonotype was counted many times. The chain joins TRBV5-1 to TRBJ2-2; the match to TRBD2 covers 7 bases. CDR3 length: 15 amino acids. The germline V gene has CDR1 SGHRS and CDR2 YFSETQ. The V gene end was trimmed by 3 bases and the J gene end by 2 bases; junction bases not matched to a gene: 4. This CDR3 is CASSSTGLNTGELFF. CDR3 sequence (DNA): TGCGCCAGCAGCTCGACGGGACTAAACACCGGGGAGCTGTTTTTT.